These 23 T cell receptor beta chains share one sample of origin, sequenced in a study of blood T cell repertoires in COVID-19. TCRdb's copy holds only in-frame clones and misses some; the assay was immunoSEQ multiplex PCR. The data show around 290,000 clones, with approximately 86% seen just once and about an eighth held by the top ten. Sequenced input: peripheral blood. The receptors originated from a woman aged 70-85 years with COVID-19, enrolled during active disease.

This clone was counted only a few times. The CDR3 nucleotides read TGTGCCAGCAGCTTAGACAGGCGGATCACTGAAGCTTTCTTT. This codes for CASSLDRRITEAFF. The chain carries TRBV2 and TRBJ1-1, with D possibly matching TRBD1 (6 bases). CDR1 and CDR2 (germline): SNHLY, FYNNEI. Trimming left V 6 bases short and J 4 bases short, with 15 bases between. There are 14 residues in the CDR3.

The chain has TRBV15 and TRBJ2-2, with TRBD1 matching 8 bases. Looked up from germline, CDR1 is LNHNV and CDR2 is YYDKDF (reference sequence). The CDR3 has 13 amino acids. CDR3 in DNA: TGTGGTCCAAAACAGGGGGAAGTCGGGGAGCTGTTTTTT. Its translation: CGPKQGEVGELFF.

The rearrangement uses TRBV5-6 and TRBJ1-1; the match to TRBD1 covers 9 bases. Trimming cost V 1 base and J 5 bases; bases outside gene matches: 6. The CDR3 covers 15 residues. Germline V gene lookup returns CDR1 SGHDT and CDR2 YYEEEE. The CDR3 coding sequence is TGTGCCAGCAGCTTGACCCCCGGACAGGGGACTGAAGCTTTCTTT. It is translated as CASSLTPGQGTEAFF.

V and J are TRBV18 and TRBJ2-1; TRBD2 matches at 11 bases. Looked up from germline, CDR1 is KGHSH and CDR2 is LQKENI. V was pared by 2 bases and J by 7 bases, with 7 bases of the junction left unmatched. CDR3 length equals 16 residues. The CDR3 bases are TGTGCCAGCTCACCATTGCCTAGCGGGGGGCTAAATGAGCAGTTCTTC. It codes for CASSPLPSGGLNEQFF.

The chain links TRBV5-3 to TRBJ2-7; D is unresolved. TRBV5-3 counts as an open reading frame of uncertain function. V was pared by 5 bases and J by 2 bases, with 8 bases between. The CDR3 covers 12 residues. The CDR3 sequence: CARSLTAYEQYF. The CDR3 DNA is TGTGCCAGAAGTCTAACTGCCTACGAGCAGTACTTC.

The rearrangement uses TRBV13 and TRBJ2-7, with TRBD2 as a possible D gene (8 bases). Trimming cost V 5 bases and J 2 bases, with 13 bases left between them. The CDR3 totals 14 residues. The germline gives CDR1 PRHDT, CDR2 FYEKMQ (reference sequence). CDR3 nucleotides: TGTGCCAGCAGCCGGGAGGGGGCTACCTACGAGCAGTACTTC. Translated, it gives CASSREGATYEQYF.

The chain couples TRBV7-2 to TRBJ1-1, with a tentative D call TRBD1 (5 bases). Looked up from germline, CDR1 is SGHTA and CDR2 is FQGNSA. The CDR3 is made up of 15 amino acids. Trimming took 5 bases from V and 3 from J, leaving 16 bases between them. The CDR3 bases are TGTGCCAGCAGCCCACGGGCGGGGGTATACACTGAAGCTTTCTTT. This encodes CASSPRAGVYTEAFF.

V is TRBV10-3 and J is TRBJ1-1; D is unresolved. In germline, CDR1 is ENHRY, CDR2 SYGVKD. Trimming stripped 7 bases from V and 6 bases from J, with 12 bases between. The CDR3 has 12 amino acids. CDR3 amino acids: CAITGVRAEAFF. The CDR3 region has the DNA TGTGCCATCACCGGGGTTCGGGCTGAAGCTTTCTTT.

V and J are TRBV18 and TRBJ2-4; TRBD1 agrees at 7 bases. Trimming took 0 bases from V and 8 from J; bases not matched to a gene: 10. The CDR3 spans 16 residues. Germline-derived CDR1 and CDR2 are KGHSH and LQKENI. DNA for the CDR3: TGTGCCAGCTCACCACCGGACAGGCCCCTCGGGGACATTCAGTACTTC. Translating gives CASSPPDRPLGDIQYF.

The J gene is TRBJ2-1, the V gene TRBV10-3, with D maybe TRBD2 (6 bases). V lost 7 bases to trimming and J lost 6 bases, with 7 bases between them. This CDR3 is built from 11 residues. CDR1 and CDR2 from the germline V gene are ENHRY and SYGVKD. The chain's CDR3 is CAITEGNEQFF. As DNA, the CDR3 is TGTGCCATCACGGAGGGCAATGAGCAGTTCTTC.

V and J are TRBV9 and TRBJ2-3; 12 bases align to TRBD1. CDR1 is SGDLS and CDR2 is YYNGEE in the germline V gene. This CDR3 is 17 amino acids long. Germline trimming cut 4 bases from V and 5 bases from J; bases unmatched to any gene: 11. CDR3 in amino acids: CASSFRPGQGAGDTQYF. The CDR3 coding sequence is TGTGCCAGCAGCTTCCGCCCGGGACAGGGGGCGGGAGATACGCAGTATTTT. Variable domain in full (rest from reference TRBV9 and TRBJ2-3): DSGVTQTPKHLITATGQRVTLRCSPRSGDLSVYWYQQSLDQGLQFLIQYYNGEERAKGNILERFSAQQFPDLHSELNLSSLELGDSALYFCASSFRPGQGAGDTQYFGPGTRLTVL.

This clone has just a few counts. This chain joins TRBV2 and TRBJ2-7; possible D gene TRBD1, 5 bases. V was shortened by 4 bases and J by 2 bases, with 15 bases between the two germline ends. CDR3 length: 15 residues. CDR1 and CDR2 from the germline V gene are SNHLY and FYNNEI. CDR3: CASSVGRVKAYEQYF. In nucleotides, the CDR3 is TGTGCCAGCAGTGTAGGCAGGGTAAAGGCCTACGAGCAGTACTTC.

The chain uses TRBV19 and TRBJ2-6; the D is unclear. CDR1 is LNHDA, CDR2 SQIVND, per germline (reference sequence). The V and J ends lost 2 bases and 0 bases respectively, with 8 bases between them. The CDR3 consists of 16 residues. CDR3 sequence reads: CASSITSGSGANVLTF. CDR3 bases: TGTGCCAGTAGTATAACCTCAGGCTCTGGGGCCAACGTCCTGACTTTC.

CDR3 in amino acids: CASRAANIYNSPLHF. The CDR3 nucleotides read TGTGCCAGCCGTGCGGCGAATATTTATAATTCACCCCTCCACTTT. This chain joins TRBV7-2 and TRBJ1-6, with D uncertain. The CDR3 has 15 amino acids. The ends were cut back, 8 bases at V and 4 bases at J, with 15 bases in the middle. CDR1 is SGHTA, CDR2 FQGNSA, per germline.

V gene TRBV7-2 combines with J gene TRBJ2-1, with 11 positions matching TRBD2. After removal of 5 bases from V and 7 bases from J, the junction contained 10 bases not matched to a gene. This CDR3 contains 16 residues. Germline V gene sequence: CDR1 SGHTA, CDR2 FQGNSA. CDR3 bases: TGTGCCAGCAGCCCCGACCTAGCGGGGGGCGGTAATGAGCAGTTCTTC. It codes for CASSPDLAGGGNEQFF.

Only a few counts were recorded for this clone. The V gene is TRBV9, the J gene TRBJ1-2; 7 nucleotides agree with TRBD1. V trimming: 4 bases; J trimming: 1 base; junction bases outside the gene matches: 7. The CDR3 is 15 amino acids. Per the germline V gene, CDR1 is SGDLS and CDR2 is YYNGEE. The CDR3, as DNA: TGTGCCAGCAGCCTTACAGGGGAGTATAACTATGGCTACACCTTC. Translated: CASSLTGEYNYGYTF. The entire variable domain, with the rest obtained from reference TRBV9 and TRBJ1-2, is as follows: DSGVTQTPKHLITATGQRVTLRCSPRSGDLSVYWYQQSLDQGLQFLIQYYNGEERAKGNILERFSAQQFPDLHSELNLSSLELGDSALYFCASSLTGEYNYGYTFGSGTRLTVV.

CDR3 sequence reads: CASSLAGPFEDTQYF. Written as DNA, the CDR3 is TGTGCCAGCAGCTTAGCAGGGCCTTTTGAAGATACGCAGTATTTT. This chain joins TRBV11-3 and TRBJ2-3; possible D gene TRBD1, 5 bases. V lost 1 base and J 5 bases, leaving 13 bases between the germline ends. Germline CDR1 and CDR2: SGHNT and YENEEA. The CDR3 covers 15 residues. The full variable domain, rest sourced from reference TRBV11-3 and TRBJ2-3, is EAGVVQSPRYKIIEKKQPVAFWCNPISGHNTLYWYLQNLGQGPELLIRYENEEAVDDSQLPKDRFSAERLKGVDSTLKIQPAELGDSAVYLCASSLAGPFEDTQYFGPGTRLTVL.

The rearrangement uses TRBV25-1 and TRBJ1-3; D may be TRBD1 (5 bases). This CDR3 region has 14 residues. V gave up 5 bases and J gave up 3 bases, with 11 bases separating them. From germline, CDR1 is MGHDK and CDR2 SYGVNS. In DNA form, the CDR3 reads TGTGCCAGCAGTACCGGGACTGTTGGAAACACCATATATTTT. Protein sequence: CASSTGTVGNTIYF.

The chain carries TRBV4-1 and TRBJ1-2; the match to TRBD1 covers 7 bases. CDR1 MGHRA and CDR2 YSYEKL come from the germline V gene. With 4 bases clipped from V and 4 bases from J, the junction kept 6 bases outside the gene matches. This CDR3 has 14 amino acids. In nucleotides, the CDR3 is TGCGCCAGCAGCCGACAGGGTGGAACCTATGGCTACACCTTC. Translating it yields CASSRQGGTYGYTF.

The chain uses TRBV12-3 or TRBV12-4 and TRBJ2-1; 7 bases agree with TRBD1. J was trimmed by 9 bases and V by 3 bases; bases with no gene match: 5. The CDR3 totals 13 residues. The DNA for the CDR3 is TGTGCCAGCAGTTTCACAGGGGACGGTGAGCAGTTCTTC. It encodes CASSFTGDGEQFF.

This clone is a singleton in its sample. An end of the junction differs from the germline gene, which may be a read error. The chain carries TRBV19 and TRBJ1-3; D might be TRBD1 (5 bases). This CDR3 has 17 amino acids. Germline V gene data show CDR1 as LNHDA and CDR2 as SQIVND (reference sequence). In DNA form, the CDR3 reads TGTGCCAGTAGTTTAGACCGTTGGGGCGGAAGAGAAAACACCATATATTTT. It yields the protein CASSLDRWGGRENTIYF.

V is TRBV24-1 and J is TRBJ2-2, with a possible D match to TRBD1 (7 bases). CDR1 KGHDR and CDR2 SFDVKD come from the germline V gene. Trimming pared 4 bases from V and 5 bases from J, leaving 10 bases between. The CDR3 extends over 14 amino acids. CDR3 nucleotides: TGTGCCACCAGTGACCCAGGGGGGACCGGGGAGCTGTTTTTT. Translated: CATSDPGGTGELFF.

The rearrangement links TRBV18 to TRBJ1-4; maybe TRBD1 (6 bases). The CDR3 loop spans 15 amino acids. Trimming cost V 6 bases and J 8 bases, with 19 bases left between them. CDR1 and CDR2 from the germline V gene are KGHSH and LQKENI. Here the CDR3 reads CASSQNAGVEEKLFF. For the CDR3, the DNA is TGTGCCAGCTCGCAAAACGCAGGGGTCGAGGAAAAACTGTTTTTT. The full variable domain, completed using reference TRBV18 and TRBJ1-4, is NAGVMQNPRHLVRRRGQEARLRCSPMKGHSHVYWYRQLPEEGLKFMVYLQKENIIDESGMPKERFSAEFPKEGPSILRIQQVVRGDSAAYFCASSQNAGVEEKLFFGSGTQLSVL.